This T cell receptor (beta chain) emerged from a study of cytomegalovirus exposure and HLA in healthy donors. Notes on the study in general: The study had only CMV serostatus as immune exposure information.

PCR used 60 Vbeta primers and 13 Jbeta primers. Measured with immunoSEQ multiplex PCR; TCRdb has only the in-frame clones, and not every one. This sample has roughly 100,000 clones, with 60% to 85% found just once. Concerning this clone: As yet, its antigen is unknown.

CDR1 is SGHTA and CDR2 is FQGNSA in the germline V gene. V was shortened by 2 bases and J by 5 bases, with 10 bases between the two germline ends. This CDR3 has 13 residues. V usage is TRBV7-2 and J usage is TRBJ2-7; D not resolved. Sample: PBMCs. The clonotype was recovered from a woman younger than 35 in good health and CMV-seropositive. The CDR3 DNA is TGTGCCAGCAGCTTAACCTTCCCGGACGAGCAGTACTTC. Its translation: CASSLTFPDEQYF.